This T cell receptor (beta chain) was profiled in a study of cytomegalovirus exposure and HLA in healthy donors. The PCR used 60 Vbeta and 13 Jbeta primers. Assay used: immunoSEQ multiplex PCR; TCRdb lists only in-frame clones, some missing. Of 150,000 or so clones listed, roughly 80% are singletons. The donors were healthy bone marrow donors. Regarding the study as a whole: Another analysis was done later, and it associated 16,951 TCR beta sequences with HLA alleles at 0.05 false discovery rate.

This clone was found a few times. Its antigen is undetermined. The CDR3 is made up of 16 amino acids. Germline CDR1 and CDR2: SGHRS and YFSETQ. The V and J ends lost 3 bases and 5 bases, in that order; junction bases with no gene match: 13. The receptor was derived from a middle-aged woman in good health and CMV-seronegative. The V and J genes are TRBV5-1 and TRBJ1-1; 7 positions match TRBD1. Sequenced input: PBMCs. The CDR3 DNA reads TGCGCCAGCAGCTGGGCGGGACCTCAGGGGGGTACTGAAGCTTTCTTT. Translating it yields CASSWAGPQGGTEAFF.